Below are 21 T cell receptor beta chains sequenced from a single sample in a study of blood T cell repertoires in COVID-19. Produced via immunoSEQ multiplex PCR; TCRdb's table is partial and in-frame only. The sample includes 7,500 to 8,000 clones, approximately 85% of them seen just once. The sequenced material came from peripheral blood. The receptors were sampled from a woman aged 60 to 75 with active COVID-19.

This chain uses TRBV7-9 with TRBJ2-1; 14 positions agree with TRBD2. Per germline, CDR1 SEHNR and CDR2 FQNEAQ (reference sequence). After removal of 4 bases from V and 7 bases from J, the junction contained 6 bases not matched to a gene. The CDR3 is 16 residues long. Written as DNA, the CDR3 is TGTGCCAGCAGCTCGACTAGCGGGGGGGCCTCAAATGAGCAGTTCTTC. It yields the protein CASSSTSGGASNEQFF.

The gene calls are TRBV19 and TRBJ2-7; unclear D gene. CDR1 and CDR2 (germline): LNHDA, SQIVND (reference sequence). Trimming took 9 bases from V and 3 from J, leaving 15 bases between them. The CDR3 length is 13 residues. CDR3 in amino acids: CASSTGQSYEQYF. CDR3 bases: TGTGCCAGCAGCACGGGTCAGAGCTACGAGCAGTACTTC. The full variable domain, its missing parts supplied by reference TRBV19 and TRBJ2-7, is DGGITQSPKYLFRKEGQNVTLSCEQNLNHDAMYWYRQDPGQGLRLIYYSQIVNDFQKGDIAEGYSVSREKKESFPLTVTSAQKNPTAFYLCASSTGQSYEQYFGPGTRLTVT.

The J gene is TRBJ1-3, the V gene TRBV6-6, with 8 bases that match TRBD1. Germline trimming cut 6 bases from V and 8 bases from J; bases unmatched to any gene: 12. The CDR3 length is 15 residues. The germline V gene has CDR1 MNHNY and CDR2 SVGAGI (reference sequence). The CDR3 region is CASSHLRTGTYTIYF. CDR3 nucleotides: TGTGCCAGCAGCCACCTGAGGACAGGGACGTACACCATATATTTT.

The chain carries TRBV5-1 and TRBJ1-1; D gene ambiguous. The CDR3 extends over 13 amino acids. Trimming removed 7 bases from V and 4 bases from J, with 14 bases in between. Germline V lookup: CDR1 SGHRS, CDR2 YFSETQ. DNA of the CDR3: TGCGCCAGCCGCGCCGGGGAAAGCACTGAAGCTTTCTTT. It encodes CASRAGESTEAFF.

The rearrangement links TRBV6-7 to TRBJ2-1; TRBD1 aligns across 8 bases. TRBV6-7 is an open reading frame, and its role is uncertain. The J segment lost 6 bases and the V segment lost 7 bases, leaving 8 bases of the junction unmatched. The CDR3 contains 14 residues. The CDR3 here is CASTTDRAVNEQFF. As DNA, the CDR3 is TGTGCCAGCACCACGGACAGGGCAGTCAATGAGCAGTTCTTC.

The chain employs TRBV7-9 and TRBJ1-2; D call uncertain. V was clipped by 3 bases and J by 8 bases, with 13 bases between them. The CDR3 has 13 amino acids. Germline CDR1 SEHNR, CDR2 FQNEAQ (reference sequence). The CDR3 here is CASSLGGLGGYTF. The CDR3 region has the DNA TGTGCCAGCAGCTTGGGAGGCCTCGGGGGCTACACCTTC. Together with reference TRBV7-9 and TRBJ1-2, the CDR3 gives the full variable domain: DTGVSQNPRHKITKRGQNVTFRCDPISEHNRLYWYRQTLGQGPEFLTYFQNEAQLEKSRLLSDRFSAERPKGSFSTLEIQRTEQGDSAMYLCASSLGGLGGYTFGSGTRLTVV.

The CDR3 coding sequence is TGTGCCAGCAGGGAGACAGGAGTTGATTCACCCCTCCACTTT. Its protein product is CASRETGVDSPLHF. The chain has TRBV6-5 and TRBJ1-6, with D possibly being TRBD1 (6 bases). This CDR3 is built from 14 residues. V dropped 6 bases and J dropped 8 bases, with 14 bases sitting between them. Germline values: CDR1 MNHEY, CDR2 SVGAGI.

V usage is TRBV5-1 and J usage is TRBJ2-3; 7 bases map to TRBD2. Germline values: CDR1 SGHRS, CDR2 YFSETQ. The CDR3 contains 16 residues. With 0 bases clipped from V and 0 bases from J, the junction kept 4 bases outside the gene matches. The CDR3: CASSLASGTSTDTQYF. CDR3 nucleotide sequence: TGCGCCAGCAGCTTGGCTAGCGGCACTAGCACAGATACGCAGTATTTT.

This chain joins TRBV2 and TRBJ1-5; D gene uncertain. Germline CDR1 SNHLY, CDR2 FYNNEI. The V end was cut by 7 bases, the J end by 3 bases, with 13 bases between. This CDR3 is built from 14 residues. Here the CDR3 DNA reads TGTGCCAGCACCCTCGCCCGGGACAATCAGCCCCAGCATTTT. Translation: CASTLARDNQPQHF.

The CDR3 sequence is CASSPGGEQYF. The CDR3 coding sequence is TGTGCCAGCAGCCCCGGGGGCGAGCAGTACTTC. V is TRBV4-2 and J is TRBJ2-7; tentative D call: TRBD2 (6 bases). CDR3 length: 11 residues. Germline V gene lookup returns CDR1 LGHNA and CDR2 YNFKEQ. Trimming pared 4 bases from V and 6 bases from J, leaving 7 bases between.

The genes are TRBV4-3 and TRBJ2-7; TRBD1 agrees at 10 bases. CDR3 length equals 16 residues. Germline lookup yields CDR1 LGHNA and CDR2 YSLEER. V gave up 5 bases and J gave up 4 bases; unmatched junction bases: 11. The CDR3 spells CASSYSGTGETYEQYF. The CDR3 coding sequence is TGCGCCAGCAGCTATTCGGGGACAGGGGAGACTTACGAGCAGTACTTC.

This chain links TRBV28 with TRBJ2-3; 9 positions agree with TRBD1. V trimming: 5 bases; J trimming: 4 bases; junction bases outside the gene matches: 10. The CDR3 is 16 amino acids. Germline assignment: CDR1 MDHEN and CDR2 SYDVKM. The CDR3 loop is CASSRGTGQIADTQYF. DNA of the CDR3: TGTGCCAGCAGTCGGGGGACAGGGCAGATCGCAGATACGCAGTATTTT.

V usage is TRBV7-3 and J usage is TRBJ1-2, with D possibly TRBD1 on 5 matching bases. Germline V gives CDR1 SGHTA, CDR2 FQGTGA. This CDR3 is 13 amino acids long. V dropped 4 bases and J dropped 5 bases, with 11 bases sitting between them. The CDR3, as DNA: TGTGCCAGCAGCTCCACGGGGGGGTATGGCTACACCTTC. Amino acid sequence: CASSSTGGYGYTF.

The rearrangement links TRBV7-2 to TRBJ2-7, with a possible D match to TRBD2 (7 bases). The V end lost 4 bases, the J end lost 2 bases, and 21 bases lay between the germline ends. This CDR3 spans 17 amino acids. The germline CDR1 and CDR2 sequences are SGHTA and FQGNSA. CDR3 amino acids: CASSSLGGQGYAYEQYF. The DNA of the CDR3 is TGTGCCAGCAGCTCCCTGGGGGGGCAGGGATATGCCTACGAGCAGTACTTC.

This clone has only one observation. The chain carries TRBV7-6 and TRBJ2-5, with 16 bases that match TRBD2. Germline lookup yields CDR1 SGHVS and CDR2 FNYEAQ. The CDR3 runs to 16 residues. With V trimmed by 5 bases and J by 7 bases, 7 bases remained unmatched. CDR3 DNA sequence: TGTGCCAGCAGCCTGGGACTAGCGGGGGGGCGTGGGACCCAGTACTTC. Protein product: CASSLGLAGGRGTQYF.

The gene calls are TRBV5-4 and TRBJ2-5; tentative D call: TRBD2 (5 bases). CDR1 is SGHNT and CDR2 is YYREEE in the germline V gene (reference sequence). This CDR3 spans 14 amino acids. V was shortened by 3 bases and J by 5 bases, with 14 bases between the two germline ends. The CDR3 loop is CASSSPGTHETQYF. Here the CDR3 DNA reads TGTGCCAGCAGCTCACCGGGAACCCACGAGACCCAGTACTTC.

The genes are TRBV10-2 and TRBJ1-2; 7 nucleotides line up with TRBD1. The CDR3 length is 15 residues. Germline trimming cut 11 bases from V and 1 base from J; bases unmatched to any gene: 13. Germline V lookup: CDR1 WSHSY, CDR2 SAAADI. Here the CDR3 DNA reads TGCGCCGGGTATTTGACAGGGCCCTTTAACTATGGCTACACCTTC. Its protein product is CAGYLTGPFNYGYTF.

The chain has TRBV2 and TRBJ2-1; D remains ambiguous. The CDR3 runs to 15 residues. Between the trimmed V and J ends, which lost 7 bases and 0 bases, there was a span of 13 bases. The germline V gene has CDR1 SNHLY and CDR2 FYNNEI. The DNA of the CDR3 is TGTGCCAGCAATAAGGATAGGAGCTCCTACAATGAGCAGTTCTTC. Amino acids: CASNKDRSSYNEQFF.

The V call is TRBV7-2, the J call TRBJ2-5, with D possibly TRBD1 on 6 matching bases. V was clipped by 2 bases and J by 3 bases, with 19 bases between them. The CDR3 is 17 amino acids. Per the germline V gene, CDR1 is SGHTA and CDR2 is FQGNSA. The DNA of the CDR3 is TGTGCCAGCAGCTTATGGGTTGTTAGGGGGTTGGAAGAGACCCAGTACTTC. It yields the protein CASSLWVVRGLEETQYF.

The V call is TRBV19, the J call TRBJ2-7; perhaps TRBD2 as D (5 bases). The CDR3 length is 12 residues. Germline CDR1 LNHDA, CDR2 SQIVND (reference sequence). Deletions cut 6 bases from V and 3 bases from J, with 9 bases between. CDR3 nucleotides: TGTGCCAGTAGGGGGAGTAGCTACGAGCAGTACTTC. Translated: CASRGSSYEQYF.

This chain joins TRBV7-2 and TRBJ1-6; 7 nucleotides line up with TRBD1. V lost 0 bases, J lost 10 bases, and 9 bases stayed unmatched. Looked up from germline, CDR1 is SGHTA and CDR2 is FQGNSA. CDR3 length equals 16 residues. The CDR3 loop is CASSLASTGLGSPLHF. The CDR3 DNA sequence: TGTGCCAGCAGCTTAGCTTCGACAGGGTTAGGATCACCCCTCCACTTT. Based on the CDR3 plus reference TRBV7-2 and TRBJ1-6, the full variable domain is GAGVSQSPSNKVTEKGKDVELRCDPISGHTALYWYRQSLGQGLEFLIYFQGNSAPDKSGLPSDRFSAERTGGSVSTLTIQRTQQEDSAVYLCASSLASTGLGSPLHFGNGTRLTVT.